By share, the clone carrying this TCR beta chain counts as large. Method: immunoSEQ multiplex PCR; TCRdb's copy keeps in-frame clones and lacks some. The table lists some 21,000 clones, about nine tenths of them singletons. This specimen comes from a study of blood T cell repertoires in COVID-19. Overall study: Sources were T cells, B-cell-depleted T cells, or PBMCs; the material itself was cDNA or gDNA.

Germline-derived CDR1 and CDR2 are PRHDT and FYEKMQ (reference sequence). The CDR3 is 12 residues long. Trimming removed 4 bases at V and 4 bases at J, with 5 bases between. Sequenced: peripheral blood. The TCR was taken from a woman of 80 years or more with active or convalescent COVID-19. The chain couples TRBV13 to TRBJ1-5; no definite D call. CDR3: CASSSMNQPQHF. The CDR3, as DNA: TGTGCCAGCAGCTCCATGAATCAGCCCCAGCATTTT.